These T cell receptor beta chains were read from a single sample in a study of blood T cells in healthy people across ages. TCRdb reprocessed the 5' RACE reads via MiXCR and lists one record per CDR3 protein. The profile shows about 2 million distinct CDR3 sequences, 49% of them singletons. The sample taken for sequencing was blood. Source of these receptors: a woman aged 40 to 50 in good health. Each CDR3 is given with its conserved first and last residue. The D gene is left open where the match is weak. Clone sizes are given selectively: once, few, many, or a class where the clone is expanded.

cdr3_aa,cdr3_nt,d_call,clone_size,v_call,j_call
CAISESAGGLANEQFF,TGTGCCATCAGTGAGTCGGCGGGGGGACTAGCCAATGAGCAGTTCTTC,TRBD2,-,TRBV10-3,TRBJ2-1
CASSLGGQGSNQPQHF,TGCGCCAGCAGCTTGGGAGGACAGGGAAGCAATCAGCCCCAGCATTTT,TRBD1,-,TRBV5-1,TRBJ1-5
CASSQVEPGRITDTQYF,TGCGCCAGCAGCCAAGTCGAACCCGGGCGAATCACAGATACGCAGTATTTT,-,-,TRBV4-1,TRBJ2-3
CASNPTGGLNEKLFF,TGTGCCAGCAACCCAACAGGGGGTTTGAATGAAAAACTGTTTTTT,TRBD1,-,TRBV7-9,TRBJ1-4
CASSQVREQYF,TGTGCCAGCAGCCAAGTAAGGGAGCAGTACTTC,-,-,TRBV14,TRBJ2-5
CASSRDRDSHEQFF,TGCGCCAGCAGCAGGGACAGGGATTCCCATGAGCAGTTCTTC,TRBD1,once,TRBV4-3,TRBJ2-1
CASSQDRQGNYGYTF,TGCGCCAGCAGCCAAGACAGACAGGGGAACTATGGCTACACCTTC,TRBD1,-,TRBV4-3,TRBJ1-2
CASSSRAADTQYF,TGTGCCAGCAGCTCGAGGGCCGCAGATACGCAGTATTTT,-,few,TRBV7-2,TRBJ2-3
CASSVPSGPGAAQYF,TGTGCCAGCAGCGTACCTAGCGGCCCCGGGGCTGCGCAGTATTTT,TRBD2,-,TRBV9,TRBJ2-3
CASRQQRKQYF,TGTGCCAGCAGGCAGCAACGAAAACAGTACTTC,-,few,TRBV28,TRBJ2-4
CASSSTPTEPQHF,TGTGCCAGCAGTTCGACCCCGACAGAGCCCCAGCATTTT,-,-,TRBV5-5,TRBJ1-5
CASGPGNMNTEAFF,TGTGCCAGCGGTCCAGGAAACATGAACACTGAAGCTTTCTTT,-,-,TRBV27,TRBJ1-1
CASSLDGGWNNEQFF,TGTGCCAGCAGCTTAGACGGTGGTTGGAACAATGAGCAGTTCTTC,-,-,TRBV7-2,TRBJ2-1
CASSPTKGRLFNQPQHF,TGTGCCAGCAGCCCGACAAAGGGCCGACTTTTCAATCAGCCCCAGCATTTT,-,-,TRBV7-6,TRBJ1-5
CASSLYRVLNTEAFF,TGTGCCAGCAGCTTATACAGGGTGTTAAACACTGAAGCTTTCTTT,-,-,TRBV7-2,TRBJ1-1
CASSPQEFTNYGYTF,TGTGCCAGCTCACCTCAAGAATTTACTAACTATGGCTACACCTTC,-,once,TRBV18,TRBJ1-2
CASSYLGGGPDDNEQFF,TGTGCCAGCAGTTACTTGGGGGGGGGGCCCGATGACAATGAGCAGTTCTTC,-,-,TRBV6-2/TRBV6-3,TRBJ2-1
CASSPPGHRTPNEQFF,TGTGCCAGTAGTCCTCCGGGACACCGGACTCCCAATGAGCAGTTCTTC,-,-,TRBV19,TRBJ2-1
CASSQDWTDNQPQHF,TGCGCCAGCAGCCAAGATTGGACCGACAATCAGCCCCAGCATTTT,-,-,TRBV4-3,TRBJ1-5